The TCR beta chain described here comes from a study of blood T cells in healthy people across ages (dated by TCRdb to about 2015). The study in broad terms: In model experiments, template switching captured about one uniquely barcoded TCR beta cDNA molecule for every two T cells. The study measured age-related changes in TCR beta repertoire diversity using deep sequencing normalized with unique cDNA molecular identifiers. Donors were grouped into four age groups: young (average roughly 15 years), middle-aged (approximately 41), aged (around 56) and long-lived (about 90). To avoid experimental bias, donors of different ages were spread randomly across the sequencing lanes. For two donors (one aged 18 to 29 and one aged 80 or older), the study analyzed two additional independent replicas of 1 million unique cDNA reads from the same blood draw. What the work shows at the level of the full study, not this receptor alone: The percentage of naive T cells measured by flow cytometry correlated strongly with observed TCR beta diversity. Donor CMV infection status was unknown, potentially confounding age-related changes in expanded clonotypes. Estimates of total diversity based on one million sequenced T cells were considered lower bounds and underestimates. As age increased, observed TCR beta diversity per million T cells dropped in a roughly linear way, and a significant reduction was already evident by age roughly 40. Compared with the aged group, more naive CD4+ T cells, fewer expanded clones and increased TCR diversity were shown by the long-lived group, suggesting age selection. Because profiling used bulk unsorted PBMCs, naive and antigen-experienced compartments could not be compared conclusively.

As for this clonotype: Its cognate antigen has yet to be identified. No much larger clone is present one base from it, and per-base qualities are unavailable.

Library generation was performed with 5' RACE. The instrument was an Illumina HiSeq 2500. A second PCR of roughly 7 to 11 cycles was performed with a sample-barcoded 5' primer and a J-beta primer mix. Each TCR beta cDNA molecule received a unique molecular identifier from a template-switch 5' adaptor carrying 12 random nucleotides. At least 2.5 million CDR3-containing paired-end reads were obtained from each sample. First-strand cDNA was synthesized from all RNA with the Mint cDNA synthesis kit, primed by a TRBC-specific oligonucleotide. Following uracil-DNA glycosylase treatment, a first 18-cycle PCR with universal primers M1SS and BC2_uni_R was performed on all cDNA. Per the original workflow: For normalization, 1 million high-quality reads, each with a distinct molecular identifier, were randomly selected from each sample. Reads with shared molecular identifiers were discarded instead of being binned into consensus sequences. CDR3 identification, clonotype clustering and error correction used MiTCR with a Q25 quality threshold and the strictest error-elimination algorithm. Lower-bound total TCR beta diversity was estimated with a nonparametric unseen species model using Euler transformation. The raw public data were reprocessed by TCRdb itself: fastp quality trimming at Q25, MiXCR clonotype calling, in-frame beta chains only. Every CDR3 protein is listed once, alongside the most common genes and DNA of its rows. TCRdb's processing, not the authors' own work, is the source of the V and J calls. The sample records about 1,400,000 distinct CDR3 sequences, approximately 60% of which are singletons. About 6.3% of the sample belongs to the ten largest clones.

Systemically healthy Caucasian individuals from Russia, some 38 in total and aged about 6 to 100 years, were included as donors. Ten milliliters of peripheral blood were drawn from each donor into EDTA-treated Vacutainer tubes. PBMCs were isolated by Ficoll-Paque density-gradient centrifugation, with at least 6 million obtained per sample. Trizol reagent was used to extract total RNA from PBMCs, with at least 6 micrograms per sample. The percentages of naive CD45RAhigh/CD27high T cells were determined by flow cytometry on a PBMC aliquot from every donor. Counted from cysteine to phenylalanine, this CDR3 has 14 amino acids. Here the CDR3 DNA is all that survives: 42 bases in frame from base 1. Per the germline V gene (reference sequence), MNHEY is the CDR1 and SMNVEV is the CDR2. V sheds 6 bases and J sheds 2 bases, leaving 14 bases between their ends.

The chain uses TRBV27 and TRBJ2-7; the D gene is possibly TRBD1, with 6 bases matching. The TCR was taken from a man between 18 and 35 years old in good health. Input material: blood. CDR3 region: CASSWTAETYEQYF. The nucleotides are TGTGCCAGCAGCTGGACAGCCGAAACCTACGAGCAGTACTTC.